This T cell receptor (beta chain) is from a study of cytomegalovirus exposure and HLA in healthy donors. Study findings and constraints: Owing to their indistinguishability, certain V segments, notably TRBV6-2 and TRBV6-3, were excluded.

Germline CDR1 and CDR2: KGHSH and LQKENI. V gave up 3 bases and J gave up 0 bases, with 9 bases separating them. The CDR3 consists of 16 residues. With 60 Vbeta and 13 Jbeta primers, the PCR was carried out. Some clones are missing from TCRdb's copy, which holds only in-frame ones; the method was immunoSEQ multiplex PCR. The sample lists some 200,000 clones, 62% occurring once. Regarding this clone: No antigen is known for it.

This clonotype was sampled from a man aged 35-49 years in good health and CMV-seronegative. The genes are TRBV18 and TRBJ2-6; D possibly corresponds to TRBD2 (5 bases). Sequencing was done on a sample of PBMCs. The DNA of the CDR3 is TGTGCCAGCTCACCTGAGGGATTCTCTGGGGCCAACGTCCTGACTTTC. It is translated as CASSPEGFSGANVLTF.